The clone carrying this T cell receptor (beta chain) was observed once. V dropped 5 bases and J dropped 4 bases, with 12 bases sitting between them. CDR1 and CDR2 (germline): MNHEY, SMNVEV (reference sequence). The CDR3 consists of 14 residues. The source of the sample is a study of cytomegalovirus exposure and HLA in healthy donors. Produced via immunoSEQ multiplex PCR; TCRdb's table is partial and in-frame only. This sample has under 200,000 clones; about 96% occur once, and the top ten carry roughly 0.83%. Source material: PBMCs. This rearrangement joins TRBV27 to TRBJ2-1, with D possibly matching TRBD2 (5 bases). The receptor was derived from a woman between 18 and 29 years old in good health and CMV-seronegative. This chain's CDR3 is CASSVAGGYNEQFF. The CDR3 region has the DNA TGTGCCAGCAGTGTTGCGGGTGGTTACAATGAGCAGTTCTTC.